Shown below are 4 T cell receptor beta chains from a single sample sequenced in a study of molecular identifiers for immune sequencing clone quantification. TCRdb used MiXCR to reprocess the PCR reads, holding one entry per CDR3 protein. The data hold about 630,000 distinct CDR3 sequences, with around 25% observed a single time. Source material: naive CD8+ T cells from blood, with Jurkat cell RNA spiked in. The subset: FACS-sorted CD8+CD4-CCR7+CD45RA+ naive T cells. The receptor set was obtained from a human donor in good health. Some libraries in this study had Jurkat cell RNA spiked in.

The CDR3 here is CASSLAVAGGLYEQYF. CDR3 nucleotides: TGTGCCAGCAGCTTGGCAGTAGCGGGGGGCCTGTACGAGCAGTACTTC. This chain uses TRBV5-4 with TRBJ2-7; TRBD2 aligns across 10 bases. V lost 0 bases and J lost 4; bases outside the gene matches: 7. Germline CDR1 SGHNT, CDR2 YYREEE (reference sequence). The CDR3 covers 16 residues.

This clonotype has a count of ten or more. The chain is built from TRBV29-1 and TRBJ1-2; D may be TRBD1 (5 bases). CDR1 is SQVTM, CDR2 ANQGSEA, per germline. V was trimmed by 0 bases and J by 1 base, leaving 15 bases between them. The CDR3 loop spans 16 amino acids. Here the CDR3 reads CSVEDLSQGVNYGYTF. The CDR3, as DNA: TGCAGCGTTGAAGATCTTAGCCAGGGAGTTAACTATGGCTACACCTTC. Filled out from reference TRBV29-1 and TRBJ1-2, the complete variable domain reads SAVISQKPSRDICQRGTSLTIQCQVDSQVTMMFWYRQQPGQSLTLIATANQGSEATYESGFVIDKFPISRPNLTFSTLTVSNMSPEDSSIYLCSVEDLSQGVNYGYTFGSGTRLTVV.

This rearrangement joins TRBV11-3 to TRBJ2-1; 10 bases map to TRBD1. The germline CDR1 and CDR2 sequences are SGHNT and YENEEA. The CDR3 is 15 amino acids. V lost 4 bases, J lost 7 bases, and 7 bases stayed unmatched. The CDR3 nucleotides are TGTGCCAGCAGCTACGGGACAGGGGACCGGAATGAGCAGTTCTTC. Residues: CASSYGTGDRNEQFF.

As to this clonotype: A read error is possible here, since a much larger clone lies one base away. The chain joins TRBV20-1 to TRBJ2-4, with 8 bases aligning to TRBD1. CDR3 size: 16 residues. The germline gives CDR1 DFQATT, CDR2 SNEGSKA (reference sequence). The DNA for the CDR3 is TGCAGTGCTAGCCGGGACAGGACACTAGCCAAAAACATTCCGTACTTC. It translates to CSASRDRTLAKNIPYF.